Described below is a single T cell receptor beta chain sequence and its context. Sequenced by immunoSEQ multiplex PCR; TCRdb stores in-frame clones only, minus some. This table holds 150,000 to 200,000 clones, 82% found once. The CDR3 length is 15 residues. V shed 0 bases, J shed 7 bases, and the junction held 5 bases outside the gene matches. The germline CDR1 and CDR2 sequences are MNHEY and SVGEGT. The data were taken from a study of blood T cell repertoires in COVID-19. The sequence was obtained from an older woman with acute or convalescent COVID-19. The sample was peripheral blood. V usage is TRBV6-2 or TRBV6-3 and J usage is TRBJ2-1; 8 bases align to TRBD2. The CDR3 spells CASSYSPGGLNEQFF. CDR3 in DNA: TGTGCCAGCAGTTACTCGCCGGGAGGGTTAAATGAGCAGTTCTTC.